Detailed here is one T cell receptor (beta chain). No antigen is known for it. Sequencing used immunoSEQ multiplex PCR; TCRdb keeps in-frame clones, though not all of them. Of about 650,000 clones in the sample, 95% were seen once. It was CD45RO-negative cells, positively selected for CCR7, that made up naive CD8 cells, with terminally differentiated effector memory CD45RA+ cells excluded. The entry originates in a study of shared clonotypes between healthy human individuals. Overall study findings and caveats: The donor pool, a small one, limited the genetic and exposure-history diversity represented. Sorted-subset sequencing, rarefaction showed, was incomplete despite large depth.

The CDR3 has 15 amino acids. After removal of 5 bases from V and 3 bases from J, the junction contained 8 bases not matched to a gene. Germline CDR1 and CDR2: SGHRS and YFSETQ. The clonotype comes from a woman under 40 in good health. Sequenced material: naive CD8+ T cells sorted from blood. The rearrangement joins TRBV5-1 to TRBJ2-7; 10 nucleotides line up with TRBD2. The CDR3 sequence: CASRPGTSDYYEQYF. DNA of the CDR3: TGCGCCAGCAGACCGGGGACTAGCGACTACTACGAGCAGTACTTC.